This passage covers 15 T cell receptor beta chains from one sample sequenced in a study of T-cell reconstitution after alpha-beta-depleted transplantation in children. Using unique molecular identifiers, the investigators prepared the TCRbeta library. TCRdb called the PCR reads again in MiXCR, with one record for every CDR3 protein. The repertoire consists of 450,000 to 550,000 distinct CDR3 sequences, with 9.5% to 12% occurring once and the leading ten covering 12% to 15%. This specimen was PBMCs, mostly from graft donor cells, taken 180 days after TCRalphabeta/CD19-depleted stem cell transplant. The receptors stem from a female patient younger than 10 who had a stem cell transplant for aplastic anemia, so the T cells may come from the graft donor.

The chain couples TRBV28 to TRBJ2-7; either TRBD1 or TRBD2 may supply D (5 bases each). Germline lookup yields CDR1 MDHEN and CDR2 SYDVKM. This CDR3 is 15 amino acids long. Trimming shortened V by 6 bases and J by 3 bases, and 18 bases separated the two germline ends. The CDR3, as DNA: TGTGCCAGCAGGGATGGTAGGATGAGGGGCTACGAGCAGTACTTC. It yields the protein CASRDGRMRGYEQYF.

This clonotype was counted between two and nine times. The rearrangement joins TRBV29-1 to TRBJ2-1; D might be TRBD2 (5 bases). V was cut by 4 bases and J by 9 bases, with 7 bases left in between. Germline V gene sequence: CDR1 SQVTM, CDR2 ANQGSEA. The length of the CDR3 is 10 residues. The CDR3 DNA reads as TGCAGCGTTGCGGGGATTGAGCAGTTCTTC. It codes for CSVAGIEQFF.

The chain uses TRBV5-1 and TRBJ2-2, with D possibly being TRBD2 (5 bases). CDR3 length: 15 residues. The germline V and J ends were trimmed by 0 bases and 6 bases, with 12 bases remaining between them. The germline gives CDR1 SGHRS, CDR2 YFSETQ. CDR3 amino acids: CASSLVATRAGELFF. The CDR3 nucleotides are TGCGCCAGCAGCTTGGTTGCCACTAGGGCCGGGGAGCTGTTTTTT.

This clonotype showed up many times. V usage is TRBV27 and J usage is TRBJ2-7; no reliable D call. There are 16 residues in the CDR3. V gave up 3 bases and J gave up 3 bases, with 18 bases separating them. The germline gives CDR1 MNHEY, CDR2 SMNVEV (reference sequence). The CDR3 protein is CASSFSPGRSRYEQYF. The CDR3 coding sequence is TGTGCCAGCAGTTTTTCTCCGGGCCGGAGTCGCTACGAGCAGTACTTC.

The chain carries TRBV7-9 and TRBJ2-1; D not certain. The CDR3 has 14 amino acids. The V and J ends lost 1 base and 5 bases respectively, with 9 bases between them. Germline V gene sequence: CDR1 SEHNR, CDR2 FQNEAQ (reference sequence). The CDR3 DNA sequence: TGTGCCAGCAGCTTAGTAGTCCCCAACAATGAGCAGTTCTTC. Protein: CASSLVVPNNEQFF. The variable domain in full, completed from reference TRBV7-9 and TRBJ2-1, reads DTGVSQNPRHKITKRGQNVTFRCDPISEHNRLYWYRQTLGQGPEFLTYFQNEAQLEKSRLLSDRFSAERPKGSFSTLEIQRTEQGDSAMYLCASSLVVPNNEQFFGPGTRLTVL.

This clonotype has only a few counts. The chain's CDR3 is CASSVGGTADGELFF. The CDR3 nucleotides are TGTGCCAGCAGCGTAGGAGGGACAGCAGACGGGGAGCTGTTTTTT. The chain carries TRBV9 and TRBJ2-2; 7 positions agree with TRBD1. Germline V gives CDR1 SGDLS, CDR2 YYNGEE. The CDR3 has 15 residues. The ends lost 0 bases at V and 7 bases at J; junction bases unmatched: 6.

This clonotype appeared many times. The chain combines TRBV7-2 with TRBJ2-3; 11 nucleotides agree with TRBD2. Per germline, CDR1 SGHTA and CDR2 FQGNSA. The V and J ends lost 2 bases and 3 bases, in that order; junction bases with no gene match: 1. CDR3 length: 15 amino acids. The chain's CDR3 is CASSLSSGGTDTQYF. CDR3 DNA sequence: TGTGCCAGCAGCTTATCTAGCGGGGGGACAGATACGCAGTATTTT. The whole variable domain, remainder taken from reference TRBV7-2 and TRBJ2-3, is GAGVSQSPSNKVTEKGKDVELRCDPISGHTALYWYRQSLGQGLEFLIYFQGNSAPDKSGLPSDRFSAERTGGSVSTLTIQRTQQEDSAVYLCASSLSSGGTDTQYFGPGTRLTVL.

This clonotype has a handful of counts. This chain links TRBV9 with TRBJ2-3; D may correspond to TRBD1 or TRBD2 (5 bases each). Looked up from germline, CDR1 is SGDLS and CDR2 is YYNGEE. Trimming removed 0 bases from V and 2 bases from J, with 10 bases in between. This CDR3 has 15 amino acids. This CDR3 reads CASSVVTGTTDTQYF. Written as DNA, the CDR3 is TGTGCCAGCAGCGTAGTAACGGGGACCACAGATACGCAGTATTTT.

The rearrangement links TRBV12-3 or TRBV12-4 to TRBJ1-1; TRBD1 matches at 10 bases. The CDR3 length is 17 residues. The V and J ends lost 5 bases and 4 bases, in that order; junction bases with no gene match: 13. In DNA, the CDR3 is TGTGCCAGCAGTCCCTCGACGACAGGGGGCAGAACCACTGAAGCTTTCTTT. This translates into CASSPSTTGGRTTEAFF.

This clonotype showed up just a few times. The chain employs TRBV14 and TRBJ2-1, with 9 bases lining up with TRBD1. The V gene's germline CDR1 is SGHDN and CDR2 FVKESK. There are 15 residues in the CDR3. Germline trimming cut 1 base from V and 9 bases from J; bases unmatched to any gene: 7. The CDR3, as DNA: TGTGCCAGCAGCCAAGTCACAGGGGGCGGCTTTGAGCAGTTCTTC. Protein sequence: CASSQVTGGGFEQFF.

This chain connects TRBV12-3 or TRBV12-4 to TRBJ2-3, with 10 bases matching TRBD2. The CDR3 loop spans 14 amino acids. V was pared by 7 bases and J by 1 base, with 2 bases of the junction left unmatched. CDR3 residues: CASTGLAGTDTQYF. Written as DNA, the CDR3 is TGTGCCAGCACCGGACTAGCGGGCACAGATACGCAGTATTTT.

This clonotype has a handful of counts. This chain uses TRBV13 with TRBJ2-1; 7 bases fit TRBD1. This CDR3 contains 14 residues. The V segment lost 5 bases and the J segment 1 base; nucleotides outside the gene matches: 2. Germline V gene sequence: CDR1 PRHDT, CDR2 FYEKMQ (reference sequence). Written as DNA, the CDR3 is TGTGCCAGCAGCGGACAGGTATCCTACAATGAGCAGTTCTTC. Amino acids: CASSGQVSYNEQFF.

This clonotype has only a few counts. V and J are TRBV5-1 and TRBJ1-5; tentative D call: TRBD1 (5 bases). The CDR3 sequence is 16 residues long. In germline, CDR1 is SGHRS, CDR2 YFSETQ. Trimming removed 0 bases from V and 3 bases from J, with 13 bases in between. This CDR3 reads CASSLGIGAFNQPQHF. For the CDR3, the DNA is TGCGCCAGCAGCTTGGGGATAGGGGCATTCAATCAGCCCCAGCATTTT.

This clonotype was seen a handful of times. The chain recombines TRBV7-3 with TRBJ2-1; TRBD2 matches at 9 bases. The length of the CDR3 is 13 residues. The V and J ends lost 5 bases and 12 bases, in that order; junction bases with no gene match: 8. The V gene's germline CDR1 is SGHTA and CDR2 FQGTGA. The CDR3 reads CASSRTSDSGQFF. The CDR3 nucleotides are TGTGCCAGCAGCCGGACTAGCGACTCAGGGCAGTTCTTC.

This clonotype has more than one count but fewer than ten. The V and J genes are TRBV20-1 and TRBJ2-7; no firm D call. The CDR3 contains 13 residues. Trimming pared 6 bases from V and 2 bases from J, leaving 14 bases between. The V gene's germline CDR1 is DFQATT and CDR2 SNEGSKA (reference sequence). The CDR3 sequence: CSATASIPYEQYV. Written as DNA, the CDR3 is TGCAGTGCCACCGCTAGTATCCCCTACGAGCAGTACGTC.